Following are 11 T cell receptor beta chains from one sample sequenced in a study of T cells in Graves' hyperthyroidism and ophthalmopathy. TCR beta CDR3 regions were amplified from RNA transcripts. A set of HTBI primers served as the primers for a first-round RT-PCR of the TCR CDR3. TCRdb re-called the multiplex PCR reads with MiXCR, one entry per CDR3 protein. The sample consists of over 700,000 distinct CDR3 sequences, around 40% of them appearing once. Input material: blood. These receptor sequences come from a woman between 40 and 55 years old with Graves' hyperthyroidism.

This clonotype was found a few times. The chain joins TRBV7-8 to TRBJ2-7, with D possibly matching TRBD1 (8 bases). This CDR3 spans 14 amino acids. From germline, CDR1 is SGHVS and CDR2 FQNEAQ. Trimming removed 5 bases from V and 3 bases from J, with 14 bases in between. CDR3 DNA: TGTGCCAGCAGCCCACAGGGGGGGGTCTACGAGCAGTACTTC. This codes for CASSPQGGVYEQYF. The entire variable domain, with the rest obtained from reference TRBV7-8 and TRBJ2-7, is as follows: GAGVSQSPRYKVAKRGQDVALRCDPISGHVSLFWYQQALGQGPEFLTYFQNEAQLDKSGLPSDRFFAERPEGSVSTLKIQRTQQEDSAVYLCASSPQGGVYEQYFGPGTRLTVT.

With regard to this clonotype: At one of its ends the junction is not consistent with the germline gene, which may arise from a read error. This rearrangement joins TRBV19 to TRBJ1-5; D perhaps matches TRBD1 (6 bases). The CDR3 length is 17 residues. Per germline, CDR1 LNHDA and CDR2 SQIVND (reference sequence). The CDR3 DNA is TGTGCCGGTAGTTGGGCACAGGGTCTAGGGGCAATTCAGCCCCAGCATTTT. Its protein product is CAGSWAQGLGAIQPQHF.

There are many counts of this clonotype. The chain uses TRBV29-1 and TRBJ2-7, with D possibly matching TRBD1 (6 bases). Germline loops: CDR1 SQVTM, CDR2 ANQGSEA. V was shortened by 4 bases and J by 6 bases, with 7 bases between the two germline ends. The CDR3 is made up of 10 amino acids. CDR3 in DNA: TGCAGCGTTGGACAGGTCGAGCAGTACTTC. Translating gives CSVGQVEQYF.

The sample holds many counts of this clonotype. The CDR3: CASSPRGLRSNQPQHF. CDR3 sequence (DNA): TGTGCCAGCAGCCCTCGTGGGTTGAGGAGCAATCAGCCCCAGCATTTT. The chain links TRBV7-2 to TRBJ1-5; D is uncertain. The V end was cut by 5 bases, the J end by 1 base, with 15 bases between. The CDR3 has 16 amino acids. Germline CDR1 SGHTA, CDR2 FQGNSA.

In this sample, this clonotype turned up many times. The genes are TRBV5-1 and TRBJ1-4; weak D call: TRBD1 (6 bases). The CDR3 consists of 18 residues. Germline V gene lookup returns CDR1 SGHRS and CDR2 YFSETQ. With 1 base removed from V and 4 bases from J, the gap between germline ends came to 20 bases. CDR3 nucleotide sequence: TGCGCCAGCAGCTTGACGACGTCTACAGGGTACCTTAATGAAAAACTGTTTTTT. It is translated as CASSLTTSTGYLNEKLFF.

V and J are TRBV7-7 and TRBJ2-2; the match to TRBD2 covers 8 bases. Germline trimming cut 5 bases from V and 4 bases from J; bases unmatched to any gene: 9. Germline CDR1 and CDR2: SSHAT and FNYEAQ (reference sequence). The CDR3 contains 16 residues. This chain's CDR3 is CASSVLSGGGTGELFF. The DNA for the CDR3 is TGTGCCAGCAGCGTGTTGTCCGGGGGGGGCACCGGGGAGCTGTTTTTT.

This clonotype was seen ten or more times. The genes are TRBV11-1 and TRBJ2-7; TRBD2 is a possible D gene (6 bases). Germline V CDR1 and CDR2: SGHAT, FQDESV (reference sequence). V was trimmed by 6 bases and J by 2 bases, leaving 17 bases between them. This CDR3 comprises 15 residues. CDR3 nucleotides: TGTGCCAGCAGTCTGAAAGGAGGGGCGACCTACGAGCAGTACTTC. It translates to CASSLKGGATYEQYF.

The genes are TRBV2 and TRBJ2-5, with 8 bases lining up with TRBD1. The trim removed 6 bases at V and 3 bases at J, leaving 9 bases unmatched. Germline loops: CDR1 SNHLY, CDR2 FYNNEI. This CDR3 contains 15 residues. CDR3 loop: CASSQPGTGKETQYF. CDR3 bases: TGTGCCAGCAGCCAACCGGGGACAGGCAAAGAGACCCAGTACTTC.

With regard to this clonotype: A much bigger clone sits one base away, suggesting this may be a read error. The chain recombines TRBV12-3 or TRBV12-4 with TRBJ1-6, with D hard to call. This CDR3 is built from 13 residues. The DNA for the CDR3 is TGTGCCAGCAGTTTAAGCAAGGATTCAGCCCTCCACTTT. It specifies CASSLSKDSALHF.

The J gene is TRBJ1-5, the V gene TRBV25-1, with 7 bases matching TRBD1. V shed 5 bases and J 6 bases; nucleotides not matched to a gene: 7. Germline V CDR1 and CDR2: MGHDK, SYGVNS. The CDR3 is 14 residues long. CDR3 DNA sequence: TGTGCCAGCAGTCACACAGGGGAGGGTCAGCCCCAGCATTTT. Its protein is CASSHTGEGQPQHF.

V gene TRBV5-4 combines with J gene TRBJ1-1; D remains ambiguous. Germline assignment: CDR1 SGHNT and CDR2 YYREEE (reference sequence). The CDR3 runs to 14 residues. Trimming shortened V by 5 bases and J by 6 bases, and 17 bases separated the two germline ends. This CDR3 reads CASSSPGSPSEAFF. CDR3 in DNA: TGTGCCAGCAGTTCGCCAGGCTCTCCGTCTGAAGCTTTCTTT.